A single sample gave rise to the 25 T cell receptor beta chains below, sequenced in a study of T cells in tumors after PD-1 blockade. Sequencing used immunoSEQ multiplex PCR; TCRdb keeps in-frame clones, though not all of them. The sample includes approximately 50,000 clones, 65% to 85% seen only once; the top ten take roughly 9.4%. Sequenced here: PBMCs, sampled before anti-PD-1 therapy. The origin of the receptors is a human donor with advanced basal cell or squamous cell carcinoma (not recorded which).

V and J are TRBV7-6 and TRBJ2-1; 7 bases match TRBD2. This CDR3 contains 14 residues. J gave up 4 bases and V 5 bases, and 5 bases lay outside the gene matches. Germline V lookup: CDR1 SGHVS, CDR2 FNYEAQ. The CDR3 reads CASSPSGTYNEQFF. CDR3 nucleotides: TGTGCCAGCAGCCCCAGCGGGACTTACAATGAGCAGTTCTTC. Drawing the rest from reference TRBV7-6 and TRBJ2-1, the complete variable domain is GAGVSQSPRYKVTKRGQDVALRCDPISGHVSLYWYRQALGQGPEFLTYFNYEAQQDKSGLPNDRFSAERPEGSISTLTIQRTEQRDSAMYRCASSPSGTYNEQFFGPGTRLTVL.

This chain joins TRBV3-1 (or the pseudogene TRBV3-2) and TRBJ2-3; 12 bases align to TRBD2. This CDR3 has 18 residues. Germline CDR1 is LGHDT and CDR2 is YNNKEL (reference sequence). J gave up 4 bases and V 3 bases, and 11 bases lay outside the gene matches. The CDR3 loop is CASSQVLAGGYLPDTQYF. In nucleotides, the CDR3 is TGTGCCAGCAGCCAGGTACTAGCGGGAGGATACTTACCAGATACGCAGTATTTT.

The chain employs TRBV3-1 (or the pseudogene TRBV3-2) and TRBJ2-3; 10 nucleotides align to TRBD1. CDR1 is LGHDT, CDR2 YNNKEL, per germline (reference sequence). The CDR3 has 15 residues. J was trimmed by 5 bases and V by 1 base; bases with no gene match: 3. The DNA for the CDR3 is TGTGCCAGCAGCCAAGGACAGGGGGCTCGAGATACGCAGTATTTT. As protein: CASSQGQGARDTQYF.

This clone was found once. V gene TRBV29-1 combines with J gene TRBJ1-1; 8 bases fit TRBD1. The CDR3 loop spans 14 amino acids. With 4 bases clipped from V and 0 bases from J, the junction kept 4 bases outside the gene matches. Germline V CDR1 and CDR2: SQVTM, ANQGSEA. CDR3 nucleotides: TGCAGCGTTGCCTCGGGACAGGTGAACACTGAAGCTTTCTTT. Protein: CSVASGQVNTEAFF.

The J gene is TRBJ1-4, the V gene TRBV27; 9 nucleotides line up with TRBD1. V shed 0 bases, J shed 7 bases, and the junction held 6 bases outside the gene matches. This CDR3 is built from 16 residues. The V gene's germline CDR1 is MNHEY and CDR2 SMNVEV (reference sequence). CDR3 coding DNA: TGTGCCAGCAGTTTATCCCCGGACAGGGGCGGTGAAAAACTGTTTTTT. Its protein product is CASSLSPDRGGEKLFF.

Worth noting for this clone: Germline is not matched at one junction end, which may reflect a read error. The CDR3 is CASSLAMNTEAFF. In DNA form, the CDR3 reads TGTGCCAGCAGTCTAGCCATGAACACTGAAGCTTTCTTT. The genes are TRBV12-3 or TRBV12-4 and TRBJ1-1, with D hard to call. The CDR3 spans 13 residues.

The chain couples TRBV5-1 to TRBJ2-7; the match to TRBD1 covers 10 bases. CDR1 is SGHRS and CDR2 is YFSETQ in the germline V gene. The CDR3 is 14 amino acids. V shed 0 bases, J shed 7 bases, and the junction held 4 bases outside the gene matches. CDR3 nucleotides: TGCGCCAGCAGCTTGGGGGACAGGGGAGGAGAGCAGTACTTC. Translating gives CASSLGDRGGEQYF.

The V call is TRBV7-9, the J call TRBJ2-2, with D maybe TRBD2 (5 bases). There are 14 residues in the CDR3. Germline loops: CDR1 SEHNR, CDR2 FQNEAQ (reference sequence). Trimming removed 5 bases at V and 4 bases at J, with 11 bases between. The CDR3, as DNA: TGTGCCAGCAGCCCCCGGGGTTCCACCGGGGAGCTGTTTTTT. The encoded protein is CASSPRGSTGELFF.

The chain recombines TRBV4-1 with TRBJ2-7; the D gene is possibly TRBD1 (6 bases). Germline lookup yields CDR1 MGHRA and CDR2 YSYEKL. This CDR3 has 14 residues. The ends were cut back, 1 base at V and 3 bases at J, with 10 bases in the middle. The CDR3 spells CASSQGAGDYEQYF. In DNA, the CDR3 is TGCGCCAGCAGCCAAGGGGCAGGGGACTACGAGCAGTACTTC.

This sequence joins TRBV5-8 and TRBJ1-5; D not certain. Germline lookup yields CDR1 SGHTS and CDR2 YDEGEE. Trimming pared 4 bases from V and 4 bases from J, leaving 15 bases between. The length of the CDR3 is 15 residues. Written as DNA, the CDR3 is TGTGCCAGCAGCGCTTCGACAACGGGAAATCAGCCCCAGCATTTT. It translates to CASSASTTGNQPQHF.

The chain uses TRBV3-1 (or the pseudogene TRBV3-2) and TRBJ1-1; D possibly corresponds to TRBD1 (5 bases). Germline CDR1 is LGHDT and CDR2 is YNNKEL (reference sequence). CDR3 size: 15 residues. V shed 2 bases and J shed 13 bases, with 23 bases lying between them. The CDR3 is CASSQMGRYIGFGFF. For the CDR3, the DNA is TGTGCCAGCAGCCAAATGGGACGGTACATCGGATTTGGTTTCTTT.

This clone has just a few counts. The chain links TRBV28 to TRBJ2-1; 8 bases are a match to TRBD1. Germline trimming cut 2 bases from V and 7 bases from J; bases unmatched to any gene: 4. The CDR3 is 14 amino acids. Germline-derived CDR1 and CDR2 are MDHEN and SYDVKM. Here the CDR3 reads CASSLQGARNEQFF. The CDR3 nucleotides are TGTGCCAGCAGTTTACAGGGGGCTAGGAATGAGCAGTTCTTC.

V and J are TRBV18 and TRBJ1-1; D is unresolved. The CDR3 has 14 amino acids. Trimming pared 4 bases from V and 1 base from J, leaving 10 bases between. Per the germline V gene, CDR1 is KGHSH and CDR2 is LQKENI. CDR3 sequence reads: CASSQISANTEAFF. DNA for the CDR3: TGTGCCAGCTCACAAATCAGTGCGAACACTGAAGCTTTCTTT.

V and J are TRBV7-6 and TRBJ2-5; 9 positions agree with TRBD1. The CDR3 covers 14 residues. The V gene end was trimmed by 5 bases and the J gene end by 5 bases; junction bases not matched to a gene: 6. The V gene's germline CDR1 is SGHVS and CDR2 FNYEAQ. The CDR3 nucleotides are TGTGCCAGCAGCCGTCACAGGGGGCTGGAGACCCAGTACTTC. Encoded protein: CASSRHRGLETQYF.

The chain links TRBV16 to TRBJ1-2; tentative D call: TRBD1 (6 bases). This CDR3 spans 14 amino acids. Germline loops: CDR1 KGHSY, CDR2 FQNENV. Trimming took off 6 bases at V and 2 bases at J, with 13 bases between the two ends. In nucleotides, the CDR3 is TGTGCCAGCAGGAAACAGGGTTCCAACTATGGCTACACCTTC. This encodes CASRKQGSNYGYTF.

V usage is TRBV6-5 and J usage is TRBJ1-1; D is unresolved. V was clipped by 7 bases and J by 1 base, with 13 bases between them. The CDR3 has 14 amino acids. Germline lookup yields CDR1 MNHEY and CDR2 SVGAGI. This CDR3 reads CASTSVGENTEAFF. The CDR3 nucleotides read TGTGCCAGCACCTCGGTTGGGGAGAACACTGAAGCTTTCTTT.

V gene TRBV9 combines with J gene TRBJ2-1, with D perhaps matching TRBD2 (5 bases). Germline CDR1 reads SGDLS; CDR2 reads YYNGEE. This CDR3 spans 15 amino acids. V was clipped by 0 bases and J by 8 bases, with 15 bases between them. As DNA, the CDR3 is TGTGCCAGCAGCGTAGTGCCGGGGAGTCTAGATGAGCAGTTCTTC. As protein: CASSVVPGSLDEQFF.

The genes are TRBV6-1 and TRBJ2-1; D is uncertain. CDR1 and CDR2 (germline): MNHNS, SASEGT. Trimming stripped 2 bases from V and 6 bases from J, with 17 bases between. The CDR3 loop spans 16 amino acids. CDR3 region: CASSEPLGVRGNEQFF. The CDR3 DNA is TGTGCCAGCAGTGAACCCCTAGGTGTCCGAGGCAATGAGCAGTTCTTC.

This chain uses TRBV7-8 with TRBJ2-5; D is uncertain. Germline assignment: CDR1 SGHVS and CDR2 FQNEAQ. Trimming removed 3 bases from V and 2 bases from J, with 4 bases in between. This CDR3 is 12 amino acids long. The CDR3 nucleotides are TGTGCCAGCAGCTTCTTACAAGAGACCCAGTACTTC. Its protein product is CASSFLQETQYF.

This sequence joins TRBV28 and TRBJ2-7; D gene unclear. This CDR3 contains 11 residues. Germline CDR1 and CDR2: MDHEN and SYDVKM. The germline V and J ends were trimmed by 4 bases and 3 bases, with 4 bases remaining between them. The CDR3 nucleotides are TGTGCCAGCAGTTGGGGCTACGAGCAGTACTTC. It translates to CASSWGYEQYF.

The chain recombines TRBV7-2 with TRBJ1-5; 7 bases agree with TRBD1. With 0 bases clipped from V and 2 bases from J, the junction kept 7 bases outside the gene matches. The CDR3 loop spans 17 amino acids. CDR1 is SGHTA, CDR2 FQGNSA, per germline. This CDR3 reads CASSLARAGTGNQPQHF. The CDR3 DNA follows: TGTGCCAGCAGCTTAGCCCGGGCCGGGACAGGCAATCAGCCCCAGCATTTT.

DNA for the CDR3: TGTGCCAGCAGCCAAGCGGTCCGGGACAGGGGTTACAATGAGCAGTTCTTC. Translating it yields CASSQAVRDRGYNEQFF. The chain uses TRBV14 and TRBJ2-1; 10 bases match TRBD1. The CDR3 spans 17 residues. The germline gives CDR1 SGHDN, CDR2 FVKESK. V shed 1 base, J shed 4 bases, and the junction held 7 bases outside the gene matches.

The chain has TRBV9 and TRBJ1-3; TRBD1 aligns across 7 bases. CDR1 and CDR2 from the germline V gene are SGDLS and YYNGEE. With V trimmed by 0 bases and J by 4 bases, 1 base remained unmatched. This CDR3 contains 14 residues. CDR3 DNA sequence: TGTGCCAGCAGCGTAGGGACAGGAGGAAACACCATATATTTT. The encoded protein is CASSVGTGGNTIYF.

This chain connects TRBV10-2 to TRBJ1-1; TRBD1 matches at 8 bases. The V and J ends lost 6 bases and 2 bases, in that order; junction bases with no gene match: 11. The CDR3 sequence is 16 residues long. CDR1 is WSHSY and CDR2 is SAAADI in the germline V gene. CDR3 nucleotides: TGCGCCAGCAGCAGACCTCCGGGACAGGCTAACACTGAAGCTTTCTTT. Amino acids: CASSRPPGQANTEAFF.

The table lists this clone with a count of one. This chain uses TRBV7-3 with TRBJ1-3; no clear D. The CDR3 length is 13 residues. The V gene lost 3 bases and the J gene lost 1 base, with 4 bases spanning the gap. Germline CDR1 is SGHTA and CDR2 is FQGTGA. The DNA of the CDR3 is TGTGCCAGCAGCTTGAATTCTGGAAACACCATATATTTT. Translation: CASSLNSGNTIYF.